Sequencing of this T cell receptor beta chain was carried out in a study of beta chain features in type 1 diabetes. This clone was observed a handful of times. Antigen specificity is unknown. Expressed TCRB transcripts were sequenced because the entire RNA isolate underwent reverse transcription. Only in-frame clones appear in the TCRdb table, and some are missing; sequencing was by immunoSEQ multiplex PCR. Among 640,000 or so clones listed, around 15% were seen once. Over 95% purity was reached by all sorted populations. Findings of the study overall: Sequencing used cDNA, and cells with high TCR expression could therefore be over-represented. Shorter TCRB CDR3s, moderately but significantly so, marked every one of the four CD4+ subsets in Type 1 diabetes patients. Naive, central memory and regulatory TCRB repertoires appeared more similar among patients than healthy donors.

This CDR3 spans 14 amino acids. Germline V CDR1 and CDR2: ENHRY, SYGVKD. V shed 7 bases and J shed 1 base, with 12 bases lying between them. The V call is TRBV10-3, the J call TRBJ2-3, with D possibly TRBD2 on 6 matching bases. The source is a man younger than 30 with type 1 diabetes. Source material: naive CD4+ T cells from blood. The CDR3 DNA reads TGTGCCATCACAAATGAGCGGGGCACAGATACGCAGTATTTT. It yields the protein CAITNERGTDTQYF.